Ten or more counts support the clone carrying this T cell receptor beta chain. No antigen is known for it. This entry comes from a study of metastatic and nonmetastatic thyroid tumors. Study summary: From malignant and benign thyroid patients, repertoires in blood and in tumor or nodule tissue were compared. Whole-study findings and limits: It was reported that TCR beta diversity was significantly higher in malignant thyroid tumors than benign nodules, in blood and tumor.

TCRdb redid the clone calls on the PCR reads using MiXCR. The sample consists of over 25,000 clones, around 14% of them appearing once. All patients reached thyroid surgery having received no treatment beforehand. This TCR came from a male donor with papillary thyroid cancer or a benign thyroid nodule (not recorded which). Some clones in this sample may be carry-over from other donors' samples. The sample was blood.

CDR3 loop: CASSPSLVNEQFF. The CDR3 nucleotides read TGTGCCAGCAGCCCCTCACTAGTAAATGAGCAGTTCTTC. The chain combines TRBV28 with TRBJ2-1; a weak D match, TRBD2 (5 bases). The CDR3 contains 13 residues. Trimming left V 6 bases short and J 7 bases short, with 13 bases between. CDR1 and CDR2 (germline): MDHEN, SYDVKM.